The 28 T cell receptor beta chains given below trace back to one sample, sequenced in a study of CD8+ T cells in alopecia areata. Treatment indicated: oral pan-JAK inhibitor, 5-10 mg twice daily. Investigators isolated RNA and reverse transcribed it into cDNA to act as the sequencing template. The method was immunoSEQ multiplex PCR; TCRdb's version includes in-frame clones alone and lacks a portion of them. The sample carries about 260,000 clones, roughly 63% recorded once. Sequenced here: CD4+ T cells sorted from blood, sampled at week 52, from a patient treated with tofacitinib. The receptor set was obtained from a human donor with alopecia areata.

The chain has TRBV7-8 and TRBJ1-5; D not resolved. This CDR3 comprises 15 residues. Between the trimmed V and J ends, which lost 5 bases and 3 bases, there was a span of 14 bases. CDR1 SGHVS and CDR2 FQNEAQ come from the germline V gene. CDR3 region: CASSPYGPINQPQHF. The CDR3 coding sequence is TGTGCCAGCAGCCCTTACGGGCCGATCAATCAGCCCCAGCATTTT.

This rearrangement joins TRBV5-1 to TRBJ2-2; 10 positions match TRBD1. Germline V gives CDR1 SGHRS, CDR2 YFSETQ. With V trimmed by 5 bases and J by 5 bases, 12 bases remained unmatched. CDR3 length equals 17 residues. The CDR3 coding sequence is TGCGCCAGCAGAACCATCGTCGGGACAGGGGTGACCGGGGAGCTGTTTTTT. Its translation is CASRTIVGTGVTGELFF.

This clone was observed a few times. The rearrangement uses TRBV7-2 and TRBJ2-5, with D maybe TRBD1 (6 bases). Trimming took off 1 base at V and 2 bases at J, with 14 bases between the two ends. CDR1 is SGHTA, CDR2 FQGNSA, per germline. This CDR3 comprises 16 residues. The CDR3 here is CASSLGVRGVQETQYF. The CDR3 bases are TGTGCCAGCAGCTTAGGGGTCAGGGGAGTACAAGAGACCCAGTACTTC.

The chain recombines TRBV29-1 with TRBJ1-1; D might be TRBD1 (5 bases). V dropped 7 bases and J dropped 2 bases, with 14 bases sitting between them. This CDR3 is 13 amino acids long. CDR1 and CDR2 (germline): SQVTM, ANQGSEA. The CDR3 here is CSAAYGGNTEAFF. CDR3 nucleotide sequence: TGCAGCGCCGCCTATGGGGGAAACACTGAAGCTTTCTTT.

The sample holds a few counts of this clone. The chain couples TRBV5-1 to TRBJ1-6, with a weak D call TRBD1 (6 bases). There are 16 residues in the CDR3. Germline V gene lookup returns CDR1 SGHRS and CDR2 YFSETQ. The ends were cut back, 4 bases at V and 11 bases at J, with 22 bases in the middle. This CDR3 is CASSPRGFKDRAPLHF. CDR3 sequence (DNA): TGCGCCAGCAGCCCTCGGGGATTTAAGGACAGAGCACCCCTCCACTTT. Variable domain in full (rest from reference TRBV5-1 and TRBJ1-6): KAGVTQTPRYLIKTRGQQVTLSCSPISGHRSVSWYQQTPGQGLQFLFEYFSETQRNKGNFPGRFSGRQFSNSRSEMNVSTLELGDSALYLCASSPRGFKDRAPLHFGNGTRLTVT.

As for this clone: The sample holds other DNA sequences that translate to the same CDR3. This chain uses TRBV7-2 with TRBJ1-5, with D possibly being TRBD1 (5 bases). CDR1 SGHTA and CDR2 FQGNSA come from the germline V gene. CDR3 length: 12 residues. The germline V and J ends were trimmed by 1 base and 7 bases, with 5 bases remaining between them. The chain's CDR3 is CASSLGGQPQHF. CDR3 sequence (DNA): TGTGCCAGCAGCTTAGGGGGGCAGCCCCAGCATTTT.

The chain joins TRBV4-1 to TRBJ1-1; unclear D gene. The germline V gene encodes CDR1 MGHRA and CDR2 YSYEKL. The V and J ends lost 7 bases and 1 base respectively, with 16 bases between them. The CDR3 is 15 residues long. The CDR3, as DNA: TGCGCCAGCACCTGGGCCATCCGATCGAACACTGAAGCTTTCTTT. Translation: CASTWAIRSNTEAFF.

The chain carries TRBV4-2 and TRBJ2-4, with 11 bases fitting TRBD2. The V gene's germline CDR1 is LGHNA and CDR2 YNFKEQ. CDR3 size: 16 residues. The junction had 3 bases not matched to a gene; V was cut back by 4 bases and J by 1 base. The CDR3 DNA reads TGTGCCAGCAGCCCCTTAGCGGGGGGGGCCAAAAACATTCAGTACTTC. The encoded protein is CASSPLAGGAKNIQYF.

In its sample, this clone was seen a few times. This chain links TRBV29-1 with TRBJ1-1; tentative D call: TRBD1 (5 bases). The CDR3 has 12 amino acids. Germline-derived CDR1 and CDR2 are SQVTM and ANQGSEA. V was cut by 4 bases and J by 5 bases, with 11 bases left in between. Written as DNA, the CDR3 is TGCAGCGTTGGTATGGGGGTAACTGAAGCTTTCTTT. Residues: CSVGMGVTEAFF.

This clone was found a few times. J is TRBJ1-4 and V is TRBV30; TRBD1 aligns across 7 bases. The CDR3 is made up of 15 amino acids. With 3 bases clipped from V and 4 bases from J, the junction kept 8 bases outside the gene matches. The germline gives CDR1 GTSNPN, CDR2 SVGIG (reference sequence). The CDR3 spells CAWSFGTAVNEKLFF. CDR3 nucleotides: TGTGCCTGGAGCTTCGGGACAGCCGTTAATGAAAAACTGTTTTTT.

The genes are TRBV4-1 and TRBJ2-2; 7 nucleotides agree with TRBD1. The CDR3 length is 16 residues. Germline-derived CDR1 and CDR2 are MGHRA and YSYEKL. J was trimmed by 6 bases and V by 1 base; bases with no gene match: 8. Written as DNA, the CDR3 is TGCGCCAGCAGCCAAGGATTGACAGGGCCGGCCGGGGAGCTGTTTTTT. It yields the protein CASSQGLTGPAGELFF.

CDR3 region: CASSPYRGLPLRETQYF. In DNA, the CDR3 is TGTGCCAGCAGTCCGTACAGGGGGCTACCCCTAAGGGAGACCCAGTACTTC. The rearrangement uses TRBV5-6 and TRBJ2-5; 9 positions match TRBD1. The CDR3 runs to 17 residues. The germline V gene has CDR1 SGHDT and CDR2 YYEEEE. The V and J ends lost 5 bases and 5 bases, in that order; junction bases with no gene match: 16.

This clone was picked up a small number of times. Other DNA sequences in this specimen translate into the identical CDR3. This rearrangement joins TRBV7-9 to TRBJ2-5, with D uncertain. Deletions cut 0 bases from V and 1 base from J, with 0 bases between. The germline gives CDR1 SEHNR, CDR2 FQNEAQ (reference sequence). This CDR3 contains 12 residues. The CDR3, as DNA: TGTGCCAGCAGCTTAGCCCAAGAGACCCAGTACTTC. Its protein is CASSLAQETQYF.

The CDR3, as DNA: TGTGCCAGCAGCTCTCGACAGGGAGGCTACACCTTC. Translation gives CASSSRQGGYTF. The chain joins TRBV7-2 to TRBJ1-2; the match to TRBD1 covers 7 bases. This CDR3 region has 12 residues. The V gene end was trimmed by 4 bases and the J gene end by 8 bases; junction bases not matched to a gene: 4. The germline V gene encodes CDR1 SGHTA and CDR2 FQGNSA.

Regarding this clone: Other nucleotide sequences in the sample specify the same CDR3. This sequence joins TRBV5-1 and TRBJ2-7; D not resolved. The CDR3 has 12 amino acids. The germline gives CDR1 SGHRS, CDR2 YFSETQ. Trimming stripped 2 bases from V and 4 bases from J, with 7 bases between. CDR3 DNA: TGCGCCAGCAGCTTACGCCCGTACGAGCAGTACTTC. Its translation is CASSLRPYEQYF.

Turning to this clone: Other nucleotide sequences from this sample produce the same CDR3. The genes are TRBV7-2 and TRBJ2-7, with D possibly being TRBD2 (5 bases). V was shortened by 1 base and J by 0 bases, with 7 bases between the two germline ends. Germline loops: CDR1 SGHTA, CDR2 FQGNSA. The CDR3 has 14 residues. The CDR3 nucleotides are TGTGCCAGCAGCTTAGTGGGGAGCTCCTACGAGCAGTACTTC. It codes for CASSLVGSSYEQYF.

The V gene is TRBV29-1, the J gene TRBJ1-1; 8 bases are shared with TRBD1. After removal of 6 bases from V and 0 bases from J, the junction contained 18 bases not matched to a gene. This CDR3 has 18 amino acids. CDR1 and CDR2 from the germline V gene are SQVTM and ANQGSEA. In DNA, the CDR3 is TGCAGCGTATTCACGCATTCAGGGGGCGTGGGTATGAACACTGAAGCTTTCTTT. Amino acid sequence: CSVFTHSGGVGMNTEAFF.

This clone appeared once. The chain carries TRBV4-3 and TRBJ2-6, with TRBD1 matching 9 bases. CDR3 length: 18 residues. V was clipped by 4 bases and J by 1 base; unmatched bases: 8. Germline values: CDR1 LGHNA, CDR2 YSLEER. The CDR3 reads CASSLHPGQGSGANVLTF. The CDR3 DNA reads TGCGCCAGCAGCCTCCACCCGGGACAGGGATCTGGGGCCAACGTCCTGACTTTC.

This clone appeared a single time. The chain uses TRBV18 and TRBJ2-7; 8 bases align to TRBD1. J was trimmed by 4 bases and V by 3 bases; bases with no gene match: 2. Germline CDR1 and CDR2: KGHSH and LQKENI. The CDR3 has 13 residues. The CDR3 sequence: CASSPRTGYEQYF. CDR3 DNA sequence: TGTGCCAGCTCACCGCGGACAGGGTACGAGCAGTACTTC.

This chain joins TRBV19 and TRBJ1-4, with D perhaps matching TRBD1 (6 bases). Germline loops: CDR1 LNHDA, CDR2 SQIVND (reference sequence). This CDR3 spans 14 amino acids. The ends were cut back, 6 bases at V and 4 bases at J, with 12 bases in the middle. The CDR3 reads CASRRTGNNEKLFF. CDR3 bases: TGTGCCAGTAGGAGAACAGGGAATAATGAAAAACTGTTTTTT.

This clone was counted once. This chain connects TRBV9 to TRBJ2-5; 11 bases are a match to TRBD2. Trimming removed 0 bases from V and 5 bases from J; junction bases left unmatched: 3. This CDR3 is 15 amino acids long. Germline V gene data show CDR1 as SGDLS and CDR2 as YYNGEE. This CDR3 is CASSVEGLAGETQYF. The CDR3 region has the DNA TGTGCCAGCAGCGTAGAAGGACTAGCGGGTGAGACCCAGTACTTC.

The chain joins TRBV9 to TRBJ2-3; D not certain. The V gene's germline CDR1 is SGDLS and CDR2 YYNGEE. Trimming took 0 bases from V and 4 from J, leaving 18 bases between them. CDR3 size: 17 residues. CDR3 bases: TGTGCCAGCAGCGTAGTGTCAGCTCTCCCACACCCAGATACGCAGTATTTT. This translates into CASSVVSALPHPDTQYF.

This chain uses TRBV5-6 with TRBJ2-7; 7 bases agree with TRBD1. The CDR3 sequence is 14 residues long. Germline V gives CDR1 SGHDT, CDR2 YYEEEE. Trimming at V came to 2 bases and at J to 13 bases, leaving 15 bases not matched to a gene. CDR3 nucleotide sequence: TGTGCCAGCAGCTTAACAGGGGCCGCCCCCTACGGTTACTTC. Translating it yields CASSLTGAAPYGYF. Variable domain in full (rest from reference TRBV5-6 and TRBJ2-7): DAGVTQSPTHLIKTRGQQVTLRCSPKSGHDTVSWYQQALGQGPQFIFQYYEEEERQRGNFPDRFSGHQFPNYSSELNVNALLLGDSALYLCASSLTGAAPYGYFGPGTRLTVT.

The J gene is TRBJ1-2, the V gene TRBV4-1; 12 bases match TRBD1. CDR1 and CDR2 from the germline V gene are MGHRA and YSYEKL. V was pared by 3 bases and J by 5 bases, with 13 bases of the junction left unmatched. The CDR3 loop spans 18 amino acids. The CDR3 protein is CASSHASGTGGKAYGYTF. CDR3 coding DNA: TGCGCCAGCAGCCACGCCTCCGGGACAGGGGGCAAGGCGTATGGCTACACCTTC.

This clone was detected a few times. The rearrangement joins TRBV27 to TRBJ2-7; 9 nucleotides line up with TRBD1. Trimming at V came to 5 bases and at J to 3 bases, leaving 8 bases not matched to a gene. CDR1 and CDR2 (germline): MNHEY, SMNVEV (reference sequence). The CDR3 sequence is 15 residues long. CDR3 protein: CASSPNWDRVYEQYF. The CDR3 region has the DNA TGTGCCAGCAGTCCGAATTGGGACAGGGTCTACGAGCAGTACTTC.

The CDR3 loop reads CSAGREPNTEAFF. CDR3 DNA sequence: TGCAGCGCGGGAAGGGAACCGAACACTGAAGCTTTCTTT. This chain links TRBV29-1 with TRBJ1-1; D is ambiguous. The germline CDR1 and CDR2 sequences are SQVTM and ANQGSEA. Between the trimmed V and J ends, which lost 7 bases and 1 base, there was a span of 13 bases. The CDR3 spans 13 residues. Supplemented by reference TRBV29-1 and TRBJ1-1, the full variable domain reads SAVISQKPSRDICQRGTSLTIQCQVDSQVTMMFWYRQQPGQSLTLIATANQGSEATYESGFVIDKFPISRPNLTFSTLTVSNMSPEDSSIYLCSAGREPNTEAFFGQGTRLTVV.

The chain employs TRBV25-1 and TRBJ1-5, with D hard to call. In germline, CDR1 is MGHDK, CDR2 SYGVNS. With 4 bases removed from V and 7 bases from J, the gap between germline ends came to 8 bases. The CDR3 has 12 amino acids. The CDR3 sequence: CASSVGGQPQHF. The CDR3 DNA sequence: TGTGCCAGCAGTGTAGGCGGCCAGCCCCAGCATTTT. Full variable domain (rest looked up from reference TRBV25-1 and TRBJ1-5): EADIYQTPRYLVIGTGKKITLECSQTMGHDKMYWYQQDPGMELHLIHYSYGVNSTEKGDLSSESTVSRIRTEHFPLTLESARPSHTSQYLCASSVGGQPQHFGDGTRLSIL.

As for this clone: The same CDR3 arises from other DNA sequences in this sample as well. This chain uses TRBV6-5 with TRBJ2-1, with 8 positions matching TRBD2. The V and J ends lost 5 bases and 6 bases, in that order; junction bases with no gene match: 3. CDR3 length equals 13 residues. CDR1 MNHEY and CDR2 SVGAGI come from the germline V gene. CDR3 in DNA: TGTGCCAGCAGTCCGGGACTAGTCAATGAGCAGTTCTTC. Amino acid sequence: CASSPGLVNEQFF.